The source of this TCR beta chain is a study of T cell repertoires in cytomegalovirus infection. The wider study: CMV infection and matching HLA type were both indicated by public TCR beta signatures.

TCRdb reprocessed the reads with MiXCR, giving one entry per CDR3 protein. The sample consists of nearly 650,000 distinct CDR3 sequences, less than 25% of them appearing once. The germline CDR1 and CDR2 sequences are MGHRA and YSYEKL. This CDR3 is built from 16 residues. Deletions cut 4 bases from V and 1 base from J, with 16 bases between. The chain recombines TRBV4-1 with TRBJ1-1, with D possibly being TRBD1 (6 bases). The TCR was taken from a human donor in good health (CMV status not recorded). Some clones in this sample may be carry-over from other donors' samples. The sequencing sample was made of CD8+ T cells from PBMCs. CDR3 coding DNA: TGCGCCAGCAGCCGCGGAGGGGGGGGGCCGAACACTGAAGCTTTCTTT. Residues: CASSRGGGGPNTEAFF.